Reported below is one T cell receptor (beta chain). Its antigen is unidentified. The entry originates in a study of radiation and T cells in renal cell carcinoma. Findings and limits, study-wide: Without pretreatment biopsies, baseline tumor clonotype presence was undetermined. Top tumor clonotypes rose in blood 2 weeks post-radiation, then contracted.

TCRdb keeps only in-frame clones here, not all; method: immunoSEQ multiplex PCR. The sample lists approximately 75,000 clones; 82% were seen once. As to time point: blood 2 weeks post-SBRT. The treatment was: 15 Gy SBRT to primary tumor, nephrectomy 4 weeks later. Radiation-treated patients gave blood at baseline, week 2 and week 4. Germline V gives CDR1 SGHTA, CDR2 FQGNSA. V was cut by 2 bases and J by 4 bases, with 9 bases left in between. This CDR3 region has 14 residues. This chain links TRBV7-2 with TRBJ1-5; D is possibly TRBD1 (5 bases). This clonotype was obtained from a man between 60 and 70 years old with renal cell carcinoma. Here the sequenced sample was blood, taken from a patient whose treatment included radiotherapy and nephrectomy. The DNA of the CDR3 is TGTGCCAGCAGCTTAAGGGGCTCAAATCAGCCCCAGCATTTT. Amino acids: CASSLRGSNQPQHF.